Below are 32 T cell receptor beta chains sequenced from a single sample in a study of blood T cell repertoires in COVID-19. Using immunoSEQ multiplex PCR, the repertoire was profiled, and TCRdb retains in-frame clones only, with some absent. The data contain 300,000 to 350,000 clones, approximately 85% of them singletons. The specimen was PBMCs or T cells enriched from blood (not recorded which). The receptor source for this set is a young man who had recovered from COVID-19.

The rearrangement links TRBV24-1 to TRBJ1-5; TRBD1 aligns across 8 bases. The CDR3 length is 15 residues. With V trimmed by 4 bases and J by 2 bases, 3 bases remained unmatched. The germline gives CDR1 KGHDR, CDR2 SFDVKD. The DNA for the CDR3 is TGTGCCACCAGTGAGCCGGGACAGGGCAATCAGCCCCAGCATTTT. This sequence encodes CATSEPGQGNQPQHF.

This chain links TRBV21-1 with TRBJ2-7; TRBD2, the D gene given by the table, was not confirmed from the DNA. TRBV21-1 is an annotated pseudogene. This CDR3 is built from 18 residues. The DNA of the CDR3 is TGTGCCAGCAGCAACCCGACCTCTATCGCGGGCCCCTCCTACGAGCAGTACTTC. This translates into CASSNPTSIAGPSYEQYF.

V is TRBV5-1 and J is TRBJ1-2, with 7 nucleotides matching TRBD1. Trimming cost V 0 bases and J 4 bases; bases outside gene matches: 6. The CDR3 sequence is 15 residues long. The germline CDR1 and CDR2 sequences are SGHRS and YFSETQ. As DNA, the CDR3 is TGCGCCAGCAGCTTGGGTACAGGGGATGGCTATGGCTACACCTTC. This translates into CASSLGTGDGYGYTF.

Of note for this clone: Within the sample, other DNA sequences also encode this same CDR3. The chain uses TRBV3-1 (or the pseudogene TRBV3-2) and TRBJ1-1, with TRBD1 as a possible D gene (6 bases). V lost 1 base and J lost 2, with 8 bases in between. Germline V gene data show CDR1 as LGHDT and CDR2 as YNNKEL (reference sequence). This CDR3 has 14 residues. CDR3 DNA: TGTGCCAGCAGCCAAGGAGGGGGTAACACTGAAGCTTTCTTT. This gives the protein CASSQGGGNTEAFF.

The genes are TRBV7-6 and TRBJ1-1; maybe TRBD1 (5 bases). V was pared by 3 bases and J by 2 bases, with 13 bases between. CDR3 length: 15 amino acids. CDR1 SGHVS and CDR2 FNYEAQ come from the germline V gene. Written as DNA, the CDR3 is TGTGCCAGCAGCTTGCAGGGTGAGGCAAACACTGAAGCTTTCTTT. Translating gives CASSLQGEANTEAFF.

CDR3 amino acids: CASSLAGGRGYTF. The CDR3 coding sequence is TGTGCCAGCAGTCTCGCAGGGGGCCGGGGCTACACCTTC. This chain links TRBV27 with TRBJ1-2; 8 nucleotides line up with TRBD1. The V and J ends lost 5 bases and 8 bases, in that order; junction bases with no gene match: 7. This CDR3 is 13 amino acids long. The germline V gene has CDR1 MNHEY and CDR2 SMNVEV (reference sequence).

The chain links TRBV20-1 to TRBJ1-4; D may be TRBD1 (5 bases). V was cut by 3 bases and J by 3 bases, with 14 bases left in between. Germline CDR1 is DFQATT and CDR2 is SNEGSKA (reference sequence). This CDR3 has 15 residues. CDR3 DNA sequence: TGCAGTGCTAGTCCCCGGGACTGGGCTAATGAAAAACTGTTTTTT. Translated, it gives CSASPRDWANEKLFF.

This clone has ten or more counts. This chain connects TRBV7-3 to TRBJ2-1, with D perhaps matching TRBD1 (5 bases). Germline lookup yields CDR1 SGHTA and CDR2 FQGTGA. V lost 5 bases and J lost 4, with 18 bases in between. The CDR3 loop spans 16 amino acids. This chain's CDR3 is CASSPAGRVRYNEQFF. The CDR3 coding sequence is TGTGCCAGCAGCCCCGCCGGCAGGGTAAGATACAATGAGCAGTTCTTC.

The V gene is TRBV30, the J gene TRBJ1-5, with D perhaps TRBD1 (5 bases). Germline CDR1 GTSNPN, CDR2 SVGIG (reference sequence). Trimming shortened V by 8 bases and J by 3 bases, and 14 bases separated the two germline ends. The CDR3 runs 13 residues. The CDR3 is CAMAWGSNQPQHF. The CDR3 DNA is TGTGCCATGGCCTGGGGCTCCAATCAGCCCCAGCATTTT.

The sample holds one count of this clone. The rearrangement joins TRBV7-9 to TRBJ1-1, with D possibly matching TRBD1 (5 bases). Germline-derived CDR1 and CDR2 are SEHNR and FQNEAQ (reference sequence). Deletions cut 3 bases from V and 5 bases from J, with 13 bases between. CDR3 size: 14 residues. CDR3 in amino acids: CASSFTAGSTEAFF. The CDR3 coding sequence is TGTGCCAGCAGCTTCACGGCAGGGTCTACTGAAGCTTTCTTT.

The chain employs TRBV12-3 or TRBV12-4 and TRBJ1-2, with no clear D. This CDR3 region has 11 residues. V was cut by 4 bases and J by 8 bases, with 8 bases left in between. CDR3 in DNA: TGTGCCAGCAGTTATCGGGAGGGCTACACCTTC. Protein product: CASSYREGYTF.

A note on this clone: The sample carries other DNA sequences with the same CDR3. This chain links TRBV3-1 (or the pseudogene TRBV3-2) with TRBJ1-1, with TRBD1 as a possible D gene (6 bases). CDR1 is LGHDT and CDR2 is YNNKEL in the germline V gene (reference sequence). The V end lost 5 bases, the J end lost 0 bases, and 7 bases lay between the germline ends. The CDR3 contains 13 residues. CDR3 residues: CASSRTVNTEAFF. CDR3 nucleotide sequence: TGTGCCAGCAGCAGGACAGTGAACACTGAAGCTTTCTTT.

This clone was recorded only once. The CDR3 loop is CASRETTGSTEAFF. CDR3 bases: TGCGCCAGCCGCGAAACGACAGGGAGCACTGAAGCTTTCTTT. V and J are TRBV5-1 and TRBJ1-1, with 7 bases matching TRBD1. Germline CDR1 and CDR2: SGHRS and YFSETQ. The CDR3 runs 14 residues. Trimming cost V 7 bases and J 4 bases; bases outside gene matches: 10.

CDR3 nucleotides: TGTGCCAGCAGCCACCCACCAGGGCTAGCGGGGGGCTTTTTGTTGGGTGAGCAGTTCTTC. Protein product: CASSHPPGLAGGFLLGEQFF. The genes are TRBV3-1 (or the pseudogene TRBV3-2) and TRBJ2-1; the match to TRBD2 covers 11 bases. After removal of 3 bases from V and 9 bases from J, the junction contained 22 bases not matched to a gene. Looked up from germline, CDR1 is LGHDT and CDR2 is YNNKEL (reference sequence). The CDR3 spans 20 residues.

The chain combines TRBV9 with TRBJ1-6, with TRBD1 identical over 9 bases. The CDR3 consists of 15 residues. The germline V gene encodes CDR1 SGDLS and CDR2 YYNGEE. V shed 4 bases, J shed 7 bases, and the junction held 6 bases outside the gene matches. The CDR3 sequence is CASSTGTGLNSPLHF. The CDR3 DNA follows: TGTGCCAGCAGCACCGGGACAGGGCTGAATTCACCCCTCCACTTT.

This chain connects TRBV7-8 to TRBJ2-5; TRBD2 matches at 9 bases. CDR1 is SGHVS and CDR2 is FQNEAQ in the germline V gene. This CDR3 is built from 15 residues. Germline trimming cut 4 bases from V and 5 bases from J; bases unmatched to any gene: 8. CDR3 sequence reads: CASSYAGTSRETQYF. In DNA form, the CDR3 reads TGTGCCAGCAGCTACGCCGGGACTAGCCGGGAGACCCAGTACTTC.

This clone was seen a handful of times. This chain uses TRBV13 with TRBJ2-5; D unclear. Trimming took 3 bases from V and 5 from J, leaving 7 bases between them. CDR1 and CDR2 from the germline V gene are PRHDT and FYEKMQ (reference sequence). There are 12 residues in the CDR3. CDR3 sequence: CASSLHKETQYF. The CDR3 nucleotides read TGTGCCAGCAGCTTGCACAAGGAGACCCAGTACTTC.

J is TRBJ2-7 and V is TRBV29-1; TRBD2 matches 7 bases. Germline trimming cut 5 bases from V and 6 bases from J; bases unmatched to any gene: 10. The germline V gene has CDR1 SQVTM and CDR2 ANQGSEA. This CDR3 region has 13 residues. The CDR3 DNA follows: TGCAGCGTTTTAGGGCAGGGAGGGTCCGAGCAGTACTTC. Its translation is CSVLGQGGSEQYF.

The chain is built from TRBV27 and TRBJ1-6; D may be TRBD1 (6 bases). CDR3 size: 21 residues. Per germline, CDR1 MNHEY and CDR2 SMNVEV (reference sequence). V was cut by 4 bases and J by 8 bases, with 33 bases left in between. The CDR3 sequence is CASSSYYGRTANTRWDSPLHF. The CDR3 region has the DNA TGTGCCAGCAGTTCATACTACGGCCGGACAGCCAACACCCGGTGGGATTCACCCCTCCACTTT.

This chain connects TRBV7-2 to TRBJ1-1, with D unclear. Germline V gene data show CDR1 as SGHTA and CDR2 as FQGNSA. This CDR3 is 13 amino acids long. Trimming took 5 bases from V and 3 from J, leaving 10 bases between them. CDR3 bases: TGTGCCAGCAGCGTACCCGGGGACACTGAAGCTTTCTTT. Its protein is CASSVPGDTEAFF.

The chain combines TRBV6-1 with TRBJ2-2, with no clear D. The CDR3 is 15 amino acids. Trimming stripped 1 base from V and 0 bases from J, with 6 bases between. Germline V gene sequence: CDR1 MNHNS, CDR2 SASEGT. CDR3 coding DNA: TGTGCCAGCAGTGAAGTCCCAACGAACACCGGGGAGCTGTTTTTT. Encoded protein: CASSEVPTNTGELFF.

This clone has a handful of counts. The chain combines TRBV10-2 with TRBJ1-2; 11 bases map to TRBD1. CDR1 and CDR2 from the germline V gene are WSHSY and SAAADI. With 8 bases clipped from V and 5 bases from J, the junction kept 4 bases outside the gene matches. The CDR3 spans 13 residues. The CDR3 nucleotides are TGCGCCAGCGGGGACAGGGGGGATTATGGCTACACCTTC. Protein product: CASGDRGDYGYTF.

The gene calls are TRBV21-1 and TRBJ1-1; TRBD1 is the table's D call, not checked against the DNA. TRBV21-1 constitutes a pseudogene. The CDR3 loop spans 17 amino acids. The CDR3 bases are TGTGCCAGCAGCCCCGAGGAGGAGGGGGCGGGGTACACTGAAGCTTTCTTT. Its protein product is CASSPEEEGAGYTEAFF.

The chain links TRBV7-2 to TRBJ2-7; D is possibly TRBD2 (6 bases). The CDR3 loop spans 14 amino acids. V lost 5 bases and J 3 bases, leaving 14 bases between the germline ends. Germline CDR1 reads SGHTA; CDR2 reads FQGNSA. The CDR3 DNA sequence: TGTGCCAGCAGCGTAGGGACGGGACTCTACGAGCAGTACTTC. Its protein product is CASSVGTGLYEQYF.

This clone was detected only a few times. V is TRBV23-1 and J is TRBJ1-2, with a possible D match to TRBD1 (6 bases). TRBV23-1 is an ORF, and what it does is uncertain. The CDR3 extends over 16 amino acids. V shed 4 bases and J shed 7 bases, with 22 bases lying between them. The CDR3 spells CASSLDRGARKSGYTF. CDR3 coding DNA: TGCGCCAGCAGTCTAGACCGGGGGGCGCGAAAATCTGGCTACACCTTC.

V and J are TRBV3-1 (or the pseudogene TRBV3-2) and TRBJ2-5; no clear D. This CDR3 comprises 14 residues. V lost 3 bases and J 5 bases, leaving 13 bases between the germline ends. The V gene's germline CDR1 is LGHDT and CDR2 YNNKEL (reference sequence). CDR3 nucleotide sequence: TGTGCCAGCAGCCAGAGAGGTACCCGGGAGACCCAGTACTTC. It codes for CASSQRGTRETQYF.

V gene TRBV15 combines with J gene TRBJ1-2, with 10 bases fitting TRBD1. CDR1 and CDR2 (germline): LNHNV, YYDKDF (reference sequence). This CDR3 contains 15 residues. The junction had 5 bases not matched to a gene; V was cut back by 1 base and J by 6 bases. The CDR3 here is CATSRGETGGDGYTF. For the CDR3, the DNA is TGTGCCACCAGCAGAGGGGAGACAGGGGGCGATGGCTACACCTTC.

The CDR3 sequence: CASSPLWGDTEAFF. The CDR3 DNA sequence: TGTGCCAGCAGCCCGTTGTGGGGGGACACTGAAGCTTTCTTT. V usage is TRBV7-9 and J usage is TRBJ1-1, with D possibly TRBD1 on 5 matching bases. With 5 bases removed from V and 3 bases from J, the gap between germline ends came to 13 bases. Germline lookup yields CDR1 SEHNR and CDR2 FQNEAQ (reference sequence). The CDR3 loop spans 14 amino acids.

This chain joins TRBV9 and TRBJ1-5; the match to TRBD1 covers 10 bases. In germline, CDR1 is SGDLS, CDR2 YYNGEE. The junction had 1 base not matched to a gene; V was cut back by 8 bases and J by 2 bases. The CDR3 extends over 13 amino acids. The CDR3 here is CASGTGGNQPQHF. In DNA, the CDR3 is TGTGCCAGTGGGACAGGGGGCAATCAGCCCCAGCATTTT.

V gene TRBV7-8 combines with J gene TRBJ2-1; 7 bases are a match to TRBD2. Losses at the gene ends were 1 base for V and 9 bases for J; bases not matched to a gene: 6. Germline V CDR1 and CDR2: SGHVS, FQNEAQ. The CDR3 covers 14 residues. CDR3 residues: CASSLGNGRGEQFF. Here the CDR3 DNA reads TGTGCCAGCAGCTTAGGAAATGGGAGGGGTGAGCAGTTCTTC.

This clone came up a few times. The chain uses TRBV2 and TRBJ2-2; 7 bases agree with TRBD2. The CDR3 consists of 17 residues. After removal of 6 bases from V and 4 bases from J, the junction contained 14 bases not matched to a gene. CDR1 and CDR2 from the germline V gene are SNHLY and FYNNEI. The CDR3, as DNA: TGTGCCAGCAGGGCCCCTTCCAGCGGGGTCGGCACCGGGGAGCTGTTTTTT. Translated, it gives CASRAPSSGVGTGELFF.

The CDR3 loop is CASSQVTSGVYEQYF. CDR3 sequence (DNA): TGCGCCAGCAGCCAAGTCACTAGCGGGGTCTACGAGCAGTACTTC. The chain joins TRBV4-3 to TRBJ2-7; 10 bases agree with TRBD2. There are 15 residues in the CDR3. Germline V gene lookup returns CDR1 LGHNA and CDR2 YSLEER. With V trimmed by 1 base and J by 3 bases, 3 bases remained unmatched.